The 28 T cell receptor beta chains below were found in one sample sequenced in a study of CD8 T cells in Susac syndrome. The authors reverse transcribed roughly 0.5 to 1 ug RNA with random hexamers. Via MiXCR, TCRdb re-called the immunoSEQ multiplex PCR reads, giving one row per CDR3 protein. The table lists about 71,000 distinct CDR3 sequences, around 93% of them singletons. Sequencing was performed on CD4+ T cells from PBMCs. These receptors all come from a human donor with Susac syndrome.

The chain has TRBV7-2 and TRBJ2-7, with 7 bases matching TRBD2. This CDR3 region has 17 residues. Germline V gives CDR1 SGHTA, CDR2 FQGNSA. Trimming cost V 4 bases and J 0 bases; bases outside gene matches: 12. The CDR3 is CASSSYSGGPSSYEQYF. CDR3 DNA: TGTGCCAGCAGCTCATACTCGGGAGGCCCAAGCTCCTACGAGCAGTACTTC.

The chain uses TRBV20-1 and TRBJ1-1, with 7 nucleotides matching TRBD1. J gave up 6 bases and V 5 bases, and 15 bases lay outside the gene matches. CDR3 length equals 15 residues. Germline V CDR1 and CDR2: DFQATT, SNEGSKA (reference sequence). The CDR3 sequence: CSASPGTALGAEAFF. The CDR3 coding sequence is TGCAGTGCTTCCCCCGGGACAGCCCTTGGGGCTGAAGCTTTCTTT.

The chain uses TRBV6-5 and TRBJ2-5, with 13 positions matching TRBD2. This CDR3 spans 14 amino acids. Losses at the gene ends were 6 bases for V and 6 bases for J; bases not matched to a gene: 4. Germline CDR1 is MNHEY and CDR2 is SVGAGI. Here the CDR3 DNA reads TGTGCCAGCAGGACTAGCGGGGGGTTAAAGACCCAGTACTTC. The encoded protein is CASRTSGGLKTQYF.

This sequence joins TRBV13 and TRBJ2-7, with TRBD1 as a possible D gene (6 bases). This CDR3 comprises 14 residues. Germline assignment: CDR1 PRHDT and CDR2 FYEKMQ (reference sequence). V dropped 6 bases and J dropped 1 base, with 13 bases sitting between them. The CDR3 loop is CASRQGRLSYEQYF. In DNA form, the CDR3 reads TGTGCCAGCAGACAGGGACGGTTATCCTACGAGCAGTACTTC.

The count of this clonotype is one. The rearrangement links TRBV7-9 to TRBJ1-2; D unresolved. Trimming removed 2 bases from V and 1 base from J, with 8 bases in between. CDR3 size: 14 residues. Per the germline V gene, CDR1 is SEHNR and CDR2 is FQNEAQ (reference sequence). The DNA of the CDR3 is TGTGCCAGCAGCTTAACGCGGGTTAACTATGGCTACACCTTC. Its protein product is CASSLTRVNYGYTF.

The CDR3 nucleotides read TGTGCCAGCAGGGACAGGGATCCCGGGGAGCTGTTTTTT. As protein: CASRDRDPGELFF. The chain links TRBV6-2 or TRBV6-3 to TRBJ2-2; 8 bases are shared with TRBD1. The CDR3 runs to 13 residues. The V and J ends lost 6 bases and 6 bases, in that order; junction bases with no gene match: 3. Germline CDR1 and CDR2: MNHEY and SVGEGT.

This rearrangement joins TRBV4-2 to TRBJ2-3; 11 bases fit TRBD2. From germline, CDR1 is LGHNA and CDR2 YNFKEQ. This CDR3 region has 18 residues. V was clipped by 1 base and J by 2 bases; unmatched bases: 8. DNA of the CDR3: TGTGCCAGCAGCCAAGCTGAACTTAGCGGGGGGGCCACAGATACGCAGTATTTT. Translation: CASSQAELSGGATDTQYF.

The CDR3, as DNA: TGCAGTGCTAGAGATGCTAGCGGGGGAGACACCGGGGAGCTGTTTTTT. This encodes CSARDASGGDTGELFF. The chain carries TRBV20-1 and TRBJ2-2, with 10 bases fitting TRBD2. The CDR3 contains 16 residues. Germline V lookup: CDR1 DFQATT, CDR2 SNEGSKA (reference sequence). The ends lost 0 bases at V and 3 bases at J; junction bases unmatched: 4.

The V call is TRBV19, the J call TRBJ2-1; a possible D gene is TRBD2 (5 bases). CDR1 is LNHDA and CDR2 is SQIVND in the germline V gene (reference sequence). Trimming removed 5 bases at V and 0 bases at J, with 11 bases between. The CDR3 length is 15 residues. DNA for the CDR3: TGTGCCAGTAGTTACACGGGATCCTCCTACAATGAGCAGTTCTTC. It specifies CASSYTGSSYNEQFF.

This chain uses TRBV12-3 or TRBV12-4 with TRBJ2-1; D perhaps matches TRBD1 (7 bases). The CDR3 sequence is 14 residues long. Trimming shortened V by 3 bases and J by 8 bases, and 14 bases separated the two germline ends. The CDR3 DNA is TGTGCCAGCAGTTTGCGGACAGGAGGGGATGAGCAGTTCTTC. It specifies CASSLRTGGDEQFF.

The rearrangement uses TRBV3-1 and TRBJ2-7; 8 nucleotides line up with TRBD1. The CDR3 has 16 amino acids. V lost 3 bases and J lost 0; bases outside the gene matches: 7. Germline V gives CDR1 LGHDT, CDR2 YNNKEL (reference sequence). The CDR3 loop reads CASSQALGTGSYEQYF. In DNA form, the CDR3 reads TGTGCCAGCAGCCAGGCCCTCGGGACAGGCTCCTACGAGCAGTACTTC.

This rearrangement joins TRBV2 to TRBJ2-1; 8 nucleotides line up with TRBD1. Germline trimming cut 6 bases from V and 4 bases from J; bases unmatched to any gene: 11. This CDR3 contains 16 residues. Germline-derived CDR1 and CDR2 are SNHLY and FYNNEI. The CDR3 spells CASSLRPGQAYNEQFF. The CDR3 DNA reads TGTGCCAGCAGCCTAAGACCGGGACAGGCTTACAATGAGCAGTTCTTC.

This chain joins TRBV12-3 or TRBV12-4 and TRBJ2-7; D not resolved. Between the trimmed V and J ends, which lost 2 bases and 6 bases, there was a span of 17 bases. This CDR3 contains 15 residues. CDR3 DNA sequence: TGTGCCAGCAGTTTACTGTCCAGGTCCAGGAGCGAGCAGTACTTC. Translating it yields CASSLLSRSRSEQYF.

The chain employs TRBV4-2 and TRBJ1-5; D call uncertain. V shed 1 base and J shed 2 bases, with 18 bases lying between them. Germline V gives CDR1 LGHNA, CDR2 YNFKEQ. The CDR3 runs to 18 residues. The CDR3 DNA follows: TGTGCCAGCAGCCAAGGGGGAGGAAGGGATGAGGGCAATCAGCCCCAGCATTTT. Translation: CASSQGGGRDEGNQPQHF.

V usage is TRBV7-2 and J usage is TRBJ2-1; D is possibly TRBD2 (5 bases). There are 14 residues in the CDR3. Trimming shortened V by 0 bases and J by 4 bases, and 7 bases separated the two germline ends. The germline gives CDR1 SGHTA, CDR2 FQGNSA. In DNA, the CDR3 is TGTGCCAGCAGCTTAGCAGCGGAGTACAATGAGCAGTTCTTC. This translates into CASSLAAEYNEQFF.

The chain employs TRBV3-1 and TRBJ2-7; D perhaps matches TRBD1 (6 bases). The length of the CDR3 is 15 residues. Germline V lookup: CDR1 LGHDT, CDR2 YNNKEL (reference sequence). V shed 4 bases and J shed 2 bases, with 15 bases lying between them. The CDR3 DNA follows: TGTGCCAGCAGCCGGACCGGGACACCGGCCTACGAGCAGTACTTC. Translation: CASSRTGTPAYEQYF.

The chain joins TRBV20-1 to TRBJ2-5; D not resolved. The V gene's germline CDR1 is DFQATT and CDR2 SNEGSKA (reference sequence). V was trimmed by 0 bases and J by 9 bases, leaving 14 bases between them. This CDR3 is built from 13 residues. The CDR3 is CSARDEVRRAQYF. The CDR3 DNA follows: TGCAGTGCTAGAGATGAGGTTAGGAGAGCCCAGTACTTC.

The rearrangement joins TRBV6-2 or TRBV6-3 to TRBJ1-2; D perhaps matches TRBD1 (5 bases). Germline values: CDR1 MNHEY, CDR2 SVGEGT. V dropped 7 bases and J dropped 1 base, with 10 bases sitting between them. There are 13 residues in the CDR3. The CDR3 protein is CASTNRINYGYTF. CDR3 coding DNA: TGTGCCAGCACGAACAGGATTAACTATGGCTACACCTTC.

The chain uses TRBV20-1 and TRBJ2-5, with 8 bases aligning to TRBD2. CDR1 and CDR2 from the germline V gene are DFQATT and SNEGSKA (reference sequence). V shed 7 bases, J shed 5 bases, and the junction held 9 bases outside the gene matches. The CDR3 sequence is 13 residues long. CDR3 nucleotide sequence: TGCAGTGGGTCCGGGGGGGCCGGGGAGACCCAGTACTTC. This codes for CSGSGGAGETQYF.

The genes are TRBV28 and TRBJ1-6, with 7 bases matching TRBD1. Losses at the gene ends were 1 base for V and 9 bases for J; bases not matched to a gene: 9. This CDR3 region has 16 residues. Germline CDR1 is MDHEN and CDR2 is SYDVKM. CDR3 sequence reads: CASSLLGDSFVSPLHF. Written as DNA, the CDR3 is TGTGCCAGCAGTTTATTGGGGGACAGTTTCGTTTCACCCCTCCACTTT.

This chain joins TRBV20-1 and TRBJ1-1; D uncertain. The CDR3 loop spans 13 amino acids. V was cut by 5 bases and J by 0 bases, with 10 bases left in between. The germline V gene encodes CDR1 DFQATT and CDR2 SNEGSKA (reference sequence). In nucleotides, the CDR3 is TGCAGTGCTGAAATACGAGTGAACACTGAAGCTTTCTTT. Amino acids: CSAEIRVNTEAFF.

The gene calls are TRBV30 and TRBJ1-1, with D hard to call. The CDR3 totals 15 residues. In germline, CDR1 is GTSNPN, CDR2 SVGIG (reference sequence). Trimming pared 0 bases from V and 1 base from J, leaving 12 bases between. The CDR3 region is CAWSVGFGPNTEAFF. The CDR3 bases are TGTGCCTGGAGTGTAGGGTTTGGCCCGAACACTGAAGCTTTCTTT.

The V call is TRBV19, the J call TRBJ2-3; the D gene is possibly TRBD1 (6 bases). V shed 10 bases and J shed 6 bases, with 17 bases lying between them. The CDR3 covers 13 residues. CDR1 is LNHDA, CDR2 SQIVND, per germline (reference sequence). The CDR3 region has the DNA TGTGCCACCGCCGGGACATGGGGGGATACGCAGTATTTT. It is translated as CATAGTWGDTQYF.

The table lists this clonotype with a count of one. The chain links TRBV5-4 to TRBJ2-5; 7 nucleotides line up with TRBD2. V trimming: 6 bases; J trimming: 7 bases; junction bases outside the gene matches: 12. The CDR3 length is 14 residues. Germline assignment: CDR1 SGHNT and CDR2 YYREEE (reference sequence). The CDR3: CASNPSSGEGTQYF. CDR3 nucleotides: TGTGCCAGCAATCCTTCCTCCGGGGAGGGGACCCAGTACTTC.

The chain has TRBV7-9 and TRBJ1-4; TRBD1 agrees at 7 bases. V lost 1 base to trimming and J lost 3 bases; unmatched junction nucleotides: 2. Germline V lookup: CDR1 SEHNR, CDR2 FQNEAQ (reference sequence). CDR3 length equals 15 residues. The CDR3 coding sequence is TGTGCCAGCAGCTTAGGACAGGGACCTAATGAAAAACTGTTTTTT. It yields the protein CASSLGQGPNEKLFF.

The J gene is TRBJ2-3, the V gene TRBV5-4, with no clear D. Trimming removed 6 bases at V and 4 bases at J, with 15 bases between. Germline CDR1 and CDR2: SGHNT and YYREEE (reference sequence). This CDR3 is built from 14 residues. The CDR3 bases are TGTGCCAGCACCCCGGACCTGATGCCAGATACGCAGTATTTT. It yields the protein CASTPDLMPDTQYF.

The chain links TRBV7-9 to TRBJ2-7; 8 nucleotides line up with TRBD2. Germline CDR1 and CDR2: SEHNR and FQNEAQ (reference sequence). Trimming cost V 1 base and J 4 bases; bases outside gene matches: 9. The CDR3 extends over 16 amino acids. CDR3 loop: CASSLVQSGLGYEQYF. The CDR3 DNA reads TGTGCCAGCAGCTTAGTACAGTCGGGACTAGGTTACGAGCAGTACTTC.

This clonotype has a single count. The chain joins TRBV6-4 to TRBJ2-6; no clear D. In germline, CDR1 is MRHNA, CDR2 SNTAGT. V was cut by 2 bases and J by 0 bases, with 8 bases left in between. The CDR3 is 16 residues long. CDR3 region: CASSDVGYSGANVLTF. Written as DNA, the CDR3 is TGTGCCAGCAGTGACGTCGGTTACTCTGGGGCCAACGTCCTGACTTTC.